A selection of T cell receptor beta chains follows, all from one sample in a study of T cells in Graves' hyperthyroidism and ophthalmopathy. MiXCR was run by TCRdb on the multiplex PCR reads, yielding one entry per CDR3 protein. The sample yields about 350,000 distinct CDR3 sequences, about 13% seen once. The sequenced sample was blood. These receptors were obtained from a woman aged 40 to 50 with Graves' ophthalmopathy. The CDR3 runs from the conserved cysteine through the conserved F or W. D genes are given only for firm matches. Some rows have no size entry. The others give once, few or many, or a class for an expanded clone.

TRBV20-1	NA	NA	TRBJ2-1	CSARKEYNEQFF	TGCAGTGCTAGAAAGGAGTATAATGAGCAGTTCTTC
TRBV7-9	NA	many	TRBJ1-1	CASSLESGTWAFF	TGTGCCAGCAGCTTAGAATCAGGGACATGGGCTTTCTTT
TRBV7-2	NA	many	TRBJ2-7	CASRLEGEGNEQYF	TGTGCCAGCAGGTTGGAGGGGGAAGGAAACGAGCAGTACTTC
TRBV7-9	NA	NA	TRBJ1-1	CASSFDPSATRNTEAFF	TGTGCCAGCAGCTTTGATCCATCCGCCACCCGGAACACTGAAGCTTTCTTT
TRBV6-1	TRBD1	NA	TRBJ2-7	CASKAGTGVSYEQCF	TGTGCCAGCAAAGCAGGGACAGGGGTCTCCTACGAGCAGTGCTTC
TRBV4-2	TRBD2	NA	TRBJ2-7	CASSPTDSGRIYEQYF	TGTGCCAGCAGCCCCACGGATAGCGGGAGAATATACGAGCAGTACTTC
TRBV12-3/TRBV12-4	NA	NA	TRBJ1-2	CASSMSGRPTRGYTF	TGTGCCAGCAGTATGTCGGGACGGCCGACTCGTGGCTACACCTTC
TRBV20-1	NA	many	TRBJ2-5	CSASGGGQLQETQYF	TGCAGTGCTAGTGGCGGGGGACAGCTCCAAGAGACCCAGTACTTC
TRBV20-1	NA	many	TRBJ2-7	CSARGRRLARYEQYF	TGCAGTGCTAGAGGGAGAAGGCTAGCTAGATACGAGCAGTACTTC
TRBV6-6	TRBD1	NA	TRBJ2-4	CASSYPRQGGRENIQYF	TGTGCCAGCAGTTACCCTCGACAGGGCGGTAGAGAAAACATTCAGTACTTC
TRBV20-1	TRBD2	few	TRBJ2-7	CSAAGLDTYEQYF	TGCAGTGCGGCGGGACTAGATACGTACGAGCAGTACTTC
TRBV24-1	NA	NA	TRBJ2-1	CATSGGLSTHEQFF	TGTGCCACCAGTGGGGGACTTTCGACCCATGAGCAGTTCTTC
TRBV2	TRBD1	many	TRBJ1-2	CASRAGTEPGYTF	TGTGCCAGCAGGGCCGGGACAGAGCCCGGCTACACCTTC
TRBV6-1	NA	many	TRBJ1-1	CASSEIVTEAFF	TGTGCCAGCAGCGAAATAGTAACCGAAGCTTTCTTT
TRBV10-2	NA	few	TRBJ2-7	CASGHTRSSYEQYF	TGCGCCAGCGGGCACACCAGAAGCTCCTACGAGCAGTACTTC
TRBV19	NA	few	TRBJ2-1	CASSTRDTRGGQFF	TGTGCCAGTAGTACCCGGGACACCCGTGGGGGGCAGTTCTTC
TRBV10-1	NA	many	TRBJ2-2	CASITPGNTGELFF	TGCGCCAGCATCACGCCAGGGAACACCGGGGAGCTGTTTTTT
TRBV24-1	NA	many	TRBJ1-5	CATSDPNSANQPQHF	TGTGCCACCAGTGACCCGAACAGTGCGAATCAGCCCCAGCATTTT
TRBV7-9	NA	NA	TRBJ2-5	CASSLSEPGQETQYF	TGTGCCAGCAGCTTAAGCGAACCGGGGCAAGAGACCCAGTACTTC
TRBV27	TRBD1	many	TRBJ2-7	CASSFQGAGEQYF	TGTGCCAGCAGTTTTCAGGGGGCGGGGGAGCAGTACTTC
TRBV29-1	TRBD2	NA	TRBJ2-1	CSVDGLAGGSYNEQFF	TGCAGCGTTGATGGACTAGCGGGAGGGTCCTACAATGAGCAGTTCTTC
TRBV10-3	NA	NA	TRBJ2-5	CAIGTVGPGDF	TGTGCCATCGGGACGGTAGGGCCAGGGGACTTC
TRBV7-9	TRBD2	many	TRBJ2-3	CASSSTSGLTDTQYF	TGTGCCAGCAGCTCGACTAGCGGGCTCACAGATACGCAGTATTTT
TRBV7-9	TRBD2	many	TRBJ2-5	CASSPPRGLAGRETQYF	TGTGCCAGCAGCCCCCCACGAGGACTAGCTGGGAGAGAGACCCAGTACTTC
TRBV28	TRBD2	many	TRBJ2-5	CASTNKGLAGIQETQYF	TGTGCCAGCACCAATAAGGGACTAGCGGGTATCCAAGAGACCCAGTACTTC
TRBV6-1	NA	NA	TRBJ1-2	CASTQVGYTF	TGTGCCAGCACGCAGGTGGGCTACACCTTC
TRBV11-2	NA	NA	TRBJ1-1	CASSYRVQAFF	TGTGCCAGCAGCTACAGGGTTCAAGCTTTCTTT
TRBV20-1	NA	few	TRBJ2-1	CSARDGETPLDNEQFF	TGCAGTGCTAGAGATGGAGAGACTCCACTAGACAATGAGCAGTTCTTC
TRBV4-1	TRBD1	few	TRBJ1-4	CASSLQGGIEKLFF	TGCGCCAGCAGCCTGCAGGGGGGTATTGAAAAACTGTTTTTT
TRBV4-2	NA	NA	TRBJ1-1	CASSQEGAEEAFF	TGTGCCAGCAGCCAAGAAGGGGCAGAAGAAGCTTTCTTT
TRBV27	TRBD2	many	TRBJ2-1	CASKRAGASYNEQFF	TGTGCCAGCAAAAGAGCGGGAGCTTCCTACAATGAGCAGTTCTTC
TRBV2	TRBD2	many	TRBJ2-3	CASSRGTSGGITDTQYF	TGTGCCAGCAGCCGAGGGACTAGCGGGGGGATCACAGATACGCAGTATTTT
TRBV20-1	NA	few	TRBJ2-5	CSARELAGETQYF	TGCAGTGCTAGAGAACTAGCCGGAGAGACCCAGTACTTC